Following are 23 T cell receptor beta chains from one sample sequenced in a study of CD8 T cells in Susac syndrome. Random-hexamer reverse transcription was applied to roughly 0.5 to 1 ug RNA. TCRdb analysed the immunoSEQ multiplex PCR reads with MiXCR anew, one entry per CDR3 protein. Here the sample spans over 150,000 distinct CDR3 sequences, 90% to 95% being singletons. The sample consisted of CD4+ T cells from PBMCs. Every receptor here comes from a human donor with multiple sclerosis.

The rearrangement links TRBV6-5 to TRBJ2-3, with 11 bases lining up with TRBD2. In germline, CDR1 is MNHEY, CDR2 SVGAGI. The CDR3 contains 16 residues. Germline trimming cut 3 bases from V and 2 bases from J; bases unmatched to any gene: 4. CDR3 sequence reads: CASSYRTSGYTDTQYF. CDR3 nucleotide sequence: TGTGCCAGCAGTTATCGGACTAGCGGGTACACAGATACGCAGTATTTT.

This chain uses TRBV25-1 with TRBJ2-5, with D tentatively TRBD1 (5 bases). CDR3 size: 13 residues. The ends were cut back, 4 bases at V and 5 bases at J, with 11 bases in the middle. CDR1 and CDR2 (germline): MGHDK, SYGVNS. The CDR3, as DNA: TGTGCCAGCAGTGGACAGTCGTGGGAGACCCAGTACTTC. It yields the protein CASSGQSWETQYF.

V and J are TRBV20-1 and TRBJ1-3; D is possibly TRBD1 (6 bases). The V and J ends lost 6 bases and 3 bases respectively, with 12 bases between them. Germline V CDR1 and CDR2: DFQATT, SNEGSKA (reference sequence). This CDR3 contains 13 residues. CDR3 loop: CSAPGTYGNTIYF. For the CDR3, the DNA is TGCAGTGCACCCGGGACATATGGAAACACCATATATTTT.

The chain is built from TRBV2 and TRBJ2-1, with TRBD1 as a possible D gene (5 bases). Germline V gene data show CDR1 as SNHLY and CDR2 as FYNNEI. This CDR3 spans 11 amino acids. V was clipped by 5 bases and J by 9 bases, with 8 bases between them. The CDR3 loop reads CASSKDSEQFF. In nucleotides, the CDR3 is TGTGCCAGCAGTAAAGACAGTGAGCAGTTCTTC. Full variable domain (outside the CDR3, taken from reference TRBV2 and TRBJ2-1): EPEVTQTPSHQVTQMGQEVILRCVPISNHLYFYWYRQILGQKVEFLVSFYNNEISEKSEIFDDQFSVERPDGSNFTLKIRSTKLEDSAMYFCASSKDSEQFFGPGTRLTVL.

The rearrangement links TRBV3-1 to TRBJ1-3; no firm D call. CDR3 length: 14 amino acids. The V gene's germline CDR1 is LGHDT and CDR2 YNNKEL (reference sequence). Trimming removed 4 bases from V and 0 bases from J, with 7 bases in between. The CDR3 DNA reads as TGTGCCAGCAGCCCGTTGAGCTCTGGAAACACCATATATTTT. Amino acids: CASSPLSSGNTIYF.

This chain joins TRBV27 and TRBJ1-2, with 9 bases that match TRBD1. The CDR3 sequence is 15 residues long. V was pared by 5 bases and J by 4 bases, with 8 bases of the junction left unmatched. CDR1 and CDR2 from the germline V gene are MNHEY and SMNVEV (reference sequence). The chain's CDR3 is CASSIIQGAVYGYTF. CDR3 nucleotide sequence: TGTGCCAGCAGTATTATACAGGGGGCGGTCTATGGCTACACCTTC.

CDR3 coding DNA: TGTGCCACCAGAGTAGGGGTGAACACTGAAGCTTTCTTT. It encodes CATRVGVNTEAFF. This rearrangement joins TRBV15 to TRBJ1-1; maybe TRBD1 (5 bases). This CDR3 is 13 amino acids long. V lost 6 bases, J lost 0 bases, and 8 bases lay in between. Germline V lookup: CDR1 LNHNV, CDR2 YYDKDF (reference sequence).

V gene TRBV6-2 or TRBV6-3 combines with J gene TRBJ2-7, with TRBD1 matching 9 bases. Germline loops: CDR1 MNHEY, CDR2 SVGEGT. Trimming cost V 5 bases and J 2 bases; bases outside gene matches: 4. The CDR3 totals 14 residues. The CDR3 nucleotides read TGTGCCAGCAGTAACCGGGACAGGGCCTACGAGCAGTACTTC. Protein: CASSNRDRAYEQYF.

The table lists this clonotype with a few counts. V gene TRBV9 combines with J gene TRBJ2-7; D is uncertain. The CDR3 runs 14 residues. Germline loops: CDR1 SGDLS, CDR2 YYNGEE. Trimming shortened V by 0 bases and J by 0 bases, and 7 bases separated the two germline ends. The CDR3 nucleotides read TGTGCCAGCAGCGTAGGTCTAGTCTCCTACGAGCAGTACTTC. Its translation is CASSVGLVSYEQYF.

J is TRBJ1-1 and V is TRBV27; D is undetermined. Trimming left V 0 bases short and J 4 bases short, with 15 bases between. The length of the CDR3 is 16 residues. CDR1 is MNHEY and CDR2 is SMNVEV in the germline V gene (reference sequence). The CDR3 loop is CASSLSYRVVGTEAFF. The CDR3 DNA reads as TGTGCCAGCAGTTTATCATATAGGGTAGTCGGCACTGAAGCTTTCTTT.

The rearrangement uses TRBV10-2 and TRBJ1-2; unclear D gene. Germline V gene sequence: CDR1 WSHSY, CDR2 SAAADI. V lost 8 bases and J lost 5, with 6 bases in between. This CDR3 region has 10 residues. Here the CDR3 DNA reads TGCGCCAGCGGGGAGTATGGCTACACCTTC. It codes for CASGEYGYTF.

V usage is TRBV30 and J usage is TRBJ2-2, with D perhaps given as TRBD1 or TRBD2 (5 bases each). Germline CDR1 is GTSNPN and CDR2 is SVGIG (reference sequence). The CDR3 is made up of 13 amino acids. The V end was cut by 8 bases, the J end by 4 bases, with 14 bases between. This CDR3 is CALRGPGTGELFF. Here the CDR3 DNA reads TGTGCCCTCCGGGGCCCGGGCACCGGGGAGCTGTTTTTT.

In DNA, the CDR3 is TGTGCCAGCAGTTTGAGGAAGTCAGGCTCCTATAATTCACCCCTCCACTTT. It encodes CASSLRKSGSYNSPLHF. The chain recombines TRBV27 with TRBJ1-6, with no clear D. The CDR3 contains 17 residues. The V gene's germline CDR1 is MNHEY and CDR2 SMNVEV (reference sequence). The ends were cut back, 3 bases at V and 0 bases at J, with 12 bases in the middle.

CDR3 in DNA: TGTGCCAGTAGGGACCGGGACAGAGCTAACTATGGCTACACCTTC. This translates into CASRDRDRANYGYTF. The chain joins TRBV19 to TRBJ1-2, with TRBD1 matching over 7 bases. The trim removed 6 bases at V and 0 bases at J, leaving 7 bases unmatched. There are 15 residues in the CDR3. Looked up from germline, CDR1 is LNHDA and CDR2 is SQIVND (reference sequence). The full variable domain, its missing parts supplied by reference TRBV19 and TRBJ1-2, is DGGITQSPKYLFRKEGQNVTLSCEQNLNHDAMYWYRQDPGQGLRLIYYSQIVNDFQKGDIAEGYSVSREKKESFPLTVTSAQKNPTAFYLCASRDRDRANYGYTFGSGTRLTVV.

This clonotype was seen a single time. The chain recombines TRBV5-6 with TRBJ2-5; 9 positions agree with TRBD2. Germline assignment: CDR1 SGHDT and CDR2 YYEEEE. The length of the CDR3 is 13 residues. Unmatched junction bases numbered 9, after V lost 1 base and J lost 14 bases. CDR3 DNA: TGTGCCAGCAGCTTGCCTAGCGGGGCCTACATATACTTC. It yields the protein CASSLPSGAYIYF.

The chain links TRBV3-1 to TRBJ1-3, with 7 bases matching TRBD1. Trimming cost V 6 bases and J 3 bases; bases outside gene matches: 8. This CDR3 spans 15 amino acids. The germline gives CDR1 LGHDT, CDR2 YNNKEL (reference sequence). CDR3 region: CASSPQGLGGNTIYF. CDR3 DNA: TGTGCCAGCAGTCCACAGGGGTTAGGTGGAAACACCATATATTTT.

The chain links TRBV30 to TRBJ1-1; D gene ambiguous. The CDR3 is made up of 13 amino acids. V dropped 4 bases and J dropped 1 base, with 10 bases sitting between them. CDR1 and CDR2 (germline): GTSNPN, SVGIG (reference sequence). The CDR3 coding sequence is TGTGCCTGGACTACGGGTACGAACACTGAAGCTTTCTTT. Its protein is CAWTTGTNTEAFF.

V usage is TRBV5-1 and J usage is TRBJ1-1; D call uncertain. Deletions cut 4 bases from V and 1 base from J, with 14 bases between. CDR3 length: 15 residues. Germline V lookup: CDR1 SGHRS, CDR2 YFSETQ. CDR3 DNA sequence: TGCGCCAGCAGCCTGGAGAGCAGACAGAACACTGAAGCTTTCTTT. Its translation: CASSLESRQNTEAFF.

The genes are TRBV20-1 and TRBJ2-2, with TRBD2 as a possible D gene (5 bases). The germline V gene has CDR1 DFQATT and CDR2 SNEGSKA (reference sequence). The germline V and J ends were trimmed by 4 bases and 2 bases, with 8 bases remaining between them. The CDR3 sequence is 13 residues long. CDR3: CSAKRGNTGELFF. CDR3 bases: TGCAGTGCTAAACGGGGAAACACCGGGGAGCTGTTTTTT.

The chain recombines TRBV9 with TRBJ2-7; 8 nucleotides agree with TRBD2. Germline V gives CDR1 SGDLS, CDR2 YYNGEE. This CDR3 region has 15 residues. Trimming cost V 0 bases and J 3 bases; bases outside gene matches: 5. CDR3 bases: TGTGCCAGCAGCGTAGTAGGGACTAGTAGCTACGAGCAGTACTTC. This gives the protein CASSVVGTSSYEQYF.

This chain uses TRBV20-1 with TRBJ2-7; 10 positions agree with TRBD2. V lost 5 bases and J lost 3; bases outside the gene matches: 4. Germline CDR1 reads DFQATT; CDR2 reads SNEGSKA (reference sequence). The CDR3 covers 13 residues. This CDR3 reads CSALWTSGYEQYF. The DNA of the CDR3 is TGCAGTGCTCTTTGGACTAGCGGCTACGAGCAGTACTTC.

The chain couples TRBV7-6 to TRBJ2-6; D gene ambiguous. The length of the CDR3 is 14 residues. Germline V lookup: CDR1 SGHVS, CDR2 FNYEAQ. Trimming took 8 bases from V and 1 from J, leaving 9 bases between them. CDR3 amino acids: CASAFGSGANVLTF. The DNA of the CDR3 is TGTGCCAGCGCCTTTGGGTCTGGGGCCAACGTCCTGACTTTC. Full variable domain (missing parts from reference TRBV7-6 and TRBJ2-6): GAGVSQSPRYKVTKRGQDVALRCDPISGHVSLYWYRQALGQGPEFLTYFNYEAQQDKSGLPNDRFSAERPEGSISTLTIQRTEQRDSAMYRCASAFGSGANVLTFGAGSRLTVL.

This clonotype was seen just once. The chain links TRBV24-1 to TRBJ2-7; TRBD1 agrees at 8 bases. The V segment lost 0 bases and the J segment 2 bases; nucleotides outside the gene matches: 2. Germline CDR1 reads KGHDR; CDR2 reads SFDVKD. This CDR3 is built from 15 residues. The chain's CDR3 is CATSDLKDRAYEQYF. The CDR3 coding sequence is TGTGCCACCAGTGATTTGAAGGACAGGGCCTACGAGCAGTACTTC.